This T cell receptor (beta chain) was sequenced in a study of spatial heterogeneity in lung cancer. The CDR3 length is 15 residues. V was pared by 1 base and J by 0 bases, with 10 bases between. Germline loops: CDR1 LNHDA, CDR2 SQIVND (reference sequence). In TCRdb, the 5' RACE reads were re-called with MiXCR into one record per CDR3 protein. The sample yields about 92,000 distinct CDR3 sequences, less than 15% seen once. The sample's time point: sample taken at primary tumor resection. TCRs were sequenced from unsorted whole RNA of tumor, nontumor lung or PBMC. The sample here was PBMCs, taken at surgery. V is TRBV19 and J is TRBJ2-7; D unclear. The sequence derives from a male donor with early-stage non-small cell lung cancer. In DNA, the CDR3 is TGTGCCAGTAGTATAGGACCTATTGCCTCCTACGAGCAGTACTTC. Protein product: CASSIGPIASYEQYF.